Below are 14 T cell receptor beta chains sequenced from a single sample in a study of cytomegalovirus exposure and HLA in healthy donors. The PCR had 60 Vbeta and 13 Jbeta primers. Assay: immunoSEQ multiplex PCR; the TCRdb copy retains only in-frame clones and omits some. The data contain roughly 230,000 clones, about 88% of them singletons. Sequencing used PBMCs. The source of these receptors is a girl aged 2-10 years in good health and CMV-seronegative.

The rearrangement joins TRBV7-2 to TRBJ2-5, with D perhaps matching TRBD2 (7 bases). Matching the DNA end better, TRBJ2-7 makes the J call doubtful. This CDR3 contains 16 residues. Germline V lookup: CDR1 SGHTA, CDR2 FQGNSA. DNA for the CDR3: TGTGCCAGCAGCCGTCTCGGGGGGCCCCCCCCTAACGAGCAGTACTTC. It encodes CASSRLGGPPPNEQYF.

This rearrangement joins TRBV4-2 to TRBJ1-2; TRBD1 agrees at 9 bases. This CDR3 has 18 amino acids. CDR1 is LGHNA and CDR2 is YNFKEQ in the germline V gene. J gave up 2 bases and V 4 bases, and 14 bases lay outside the gene matches. The CDR3 sequence is CASSLRTGTGYRNYGYTF. Written as DNA, the CDR3 is TGTGCCAGCAGCCTTCGAACCGGGACAGGGTACAGGAACTATGGCTACACCTTC.

This clone appeared a few times. The chain joins TRBV5-4 to TRBJ1-3; D is unresolved. There are 16 residues in the CDR3. CDR1 is SGHNT, CDR2 YYREEE, per germline (reference sequence). The ends were cut back, 4 bases at V and 3 bases at J, with 17 bases in the middle. Written as DNA, the CDR3 is TGTGCCAGCAGCGCGGGGTCCTCCAGGATTGGAAACACCATATATTTT. Its translation: CASSAGSSRIGNTIYF.

This chain links TRBV5-6 with TRBJ1-2; 7 bases agree with TRBD1. The CDR3 spans 12 residues. Germline CDR1 reads SGHDT; CDR2 reads YYEEEE. After removal of 4 bases from V and 5 bases from J, the junction contained 2 bases not matched to a gene. The CDR3 loop reads CASSPGQYGYTF. Here the CDR3 DNA reads TGTGCCAGCAGCCCGGGACAGTATGGCTACACCTTC.

The chain has TRBV21-1 and TRBJ2-6; TRBD1 is the table's D call and was not checked against the DNA. TRBV21-1 is a listed pseudogene. This CDR3 comprises 18 residues. The CDR3 coding sequence is TGTGCCAGCAGCAAATCGAGGGACAGGGTACCTGGGGCCAACGTCCTGACTTTC. Amino acids: CASSKSRDRVPGANVLTF.

This chain uses TRBV5-1 with TRBJ2-3, with 8 bases fitting TRBD1. Losses at the gene ends were 4 bases for V and 1 base for J; bases not matched to a gene: 5. Per the germline V gene, CDR1 is SGHRS and CDR2 is YFSETQ. CDR3 length: 15 residues. In DNA, the CDR3 is TGCGCCAGCAGCGCGGACAGGGTAGGCACAGATACGCAGTATTTT. This encodes CASSADRVGTDTQYF.

This chain links TRBV13 with TRBJ2-3; TRBD2 might be the D (7 bases). The CDR3 has 16 residues. Germline V gives CDR1 PRHDT, CDR2 FYEKMQ (reference sequence). Trimming left V 8 bases short and J 6 bases short, with 24 bases between. The CDR3 region has the DNA TGTGCCAGCCTTTCCCGAGAGGGGGGGGCCTCGGATACGCAGTATTTT. As protein: CASLSREGGASDTQYF.

This rearrangement joins TRBV5-1 to TRBJ2-3, with a tentative D call TRBD2 (6 bases). Germline V gene lookup returns CDR1 SGHRS and CDR2 YFSETQ. Trimming took 4 bases from V and 0 from J, leaving 12 bases between them. The length of the CDR3 is 15 residues. In nucleotides, the CDR3 is TGCGCCAGCAGCCCCTGGGGGGAGAGCACAGATACGCAGTATTTT. Encoded protein: CASSPWGESTDTQYF.

The V call is TRBV10-3, the J call TRBJ1-4; 9 bases map to TRBD1. Trimming cost V 8 bases and J 7 bases; bases outside gene matches: 8. Germline values: CDR1 ENHRY, CDR2 SYGVKD. The CDR3 consists of 14 residues. CDR3 in amino acids: CAIGGTGSGEKLFF. Written as DNA, the CDR3 is TGTGCCATCGGTGGGACAGGGAGTGGTGAAAAACTGTTTTTT.

The chain couples TRBV27 to TRBJ2-5, with 10 nucleotides matching TRBD2. Near its end, the DNA agrees better with TRBJ2-7, so the J call may be wrong. This CDR3 has 15 residues. CDR1 is MNHEY and CDR2 is SMNVEV in the germline V gene (reference sequence). This CDR3 is CASSKRTSGPYEQYF. CDR3 in DNA: TGTGCCAGCAGCAAGAGGACTAGCGGCCCCTACGAGCAGTACTTC.

The chain has TRBV27 and TRBJ2-5; 7 nucleotides agree with TRBD2. The J call may not be correct, given that the DNA end is closer to TRBJ2-7. CDR1 is MNHEY and CDR2 is SMNVEV in the germline V gene (reference sequence). This CDR3 region has 14 residues. The DNA for the CDR3 is TGTGCCAGCAGTTTAAAAACGGGGGGCTACGAGCAGTACTTC. Amino acid sequence: CASSLKTGGYEQYF.

The gene calls are TRBV2 and TRBJ2-5, with D uncertain. The germline CDR1 and CDR2 sequences are SNHLY and FYNNEI. V shed 6 bases and J shed 5 bases, with 10 bases lying between them. This CDR3 region has 12 residues. The CDR3: CASSYRIETQYF. The CDR3 DNA is TGTGCCAGCAGCTACCGAATTGAGACCCAGTACTTC.

The chain combines TRBV2 with TRBJ2-2; 9 bases line up with TRBD1. With V trimmed by 6 bases and J by 0 bases, 8 bases remained unmatched. The CDR3 has 17 amino acids. Germline V lookup: CDR1 SNHLY, CDR2 FYNNEI. Here the CDR3 reads CASRDTGGAPNTGELFF. In nucleotides, the CDR3 is TGTGCCAGCAGGGACACAGGGGGCGCCCCGAACACCGGGGAGCTGTTTTTT.

The chain joins TRBV19 to TRBJ2-5; possibly TRBD2 for D (7 bases). Trimming pared 6 bases from V and 5 bases from J, leaving 19 bases between. Per the germline V gene, CDR1 is LNHDA and CDR2 is SQIVND (reference sequence). The CDR3 is made up of 15 amino acids. CDR3 loop: CASRVTGGRSETQYF. CDR3 nucleotide sequence: TGTGCCAGTAGGGTCACGGGGGGCCGATCCGAGACCCAGTACTTC.